This TCR beta chain derives from a study of cytomegalovirus exposure and HLA in healthy donors. Study details: The 95 to 150 validation repertoires used a platform that matched the one used for the 550 to 800 first-cohort repertoires, as a later analysis reported.

Germline V gene sequence: CDR1 GTSNPN, CDR2 SVGIG (reference sequence). J gave up 6 bases and V 3 bases, and 9 bases lay outside the gene matches. The CDR3 consists of 15 residues. Note on this clone: What it binds is not known.

Method: immunoSEQ multiplex PCR; TCRdb's copy keeps in-frame clones and lacks some. Of hundreds of thousands of clones listed, 70% to 90% are singletons. Study-wide results and caveats: Among TCR beta chains, those listed as cytomegalovirus-associated numbered fewer than 200. Clusters of TCRs from the first cohort tended to co-occur in the roughly 120 validation repertoires (as a later analysis found). While the bulk of TCR sequences proved rare, some public TCRs turned up in many donors.

The V and J genes are TRBV30 and TRBJ1-4, with TRBD1 matching over 8 bases. The clonotype was recovered from a woman aged 18-29 years in good health and CMV-seronegative. Sequenced input: PBMCs. Written as DNA, the CDR3 is TGTGCCTGGAGCTCGACAGGGGCCCTCCATGAAAAACTGTTTTTT. This sequence encodes CAWSSTGALHEKLFF.